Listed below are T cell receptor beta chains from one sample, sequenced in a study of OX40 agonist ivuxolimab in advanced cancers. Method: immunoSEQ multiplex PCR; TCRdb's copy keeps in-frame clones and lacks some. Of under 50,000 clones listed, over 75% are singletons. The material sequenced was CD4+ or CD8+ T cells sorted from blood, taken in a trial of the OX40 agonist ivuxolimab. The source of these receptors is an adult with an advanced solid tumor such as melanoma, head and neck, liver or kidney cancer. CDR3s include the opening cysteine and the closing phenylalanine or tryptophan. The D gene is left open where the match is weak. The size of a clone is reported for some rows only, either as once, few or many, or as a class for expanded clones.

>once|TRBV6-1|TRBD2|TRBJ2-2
TGTGCCAGCAGTGAGTTGCGGGAGGGCACCGGGGAGCTGTTTTTT
CASSELREGTGELFF
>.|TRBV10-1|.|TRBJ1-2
TGCGCCAGCAGCGCTGTCCCCTACTATGGCTACACCTTC
CASSAVPYYGYTF
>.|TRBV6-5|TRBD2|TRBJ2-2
TGTGCCAGCACGGGCCTAGCGGGAACCGGGGAGCTGTTTTTT
CASTGLAGTGELFF
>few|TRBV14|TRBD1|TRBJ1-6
TGTGCCAGCAGCCAAGGACAGGGATTAAATTCACCCCTCCACTTT
CASSQGQGLNSPLHF
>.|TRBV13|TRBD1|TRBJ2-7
TGTGCCAGCAGCATCGGGACAGTAGGCGAGCAGTACTTC
CASSIGTVGEQYF
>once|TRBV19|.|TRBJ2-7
TGTGCCAGTAGTGGCTGGGGGGAGCAGAAGGACGAGCAGTACTTC
CASSGWGEQKDEQYF
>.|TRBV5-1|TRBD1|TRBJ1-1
TGCGCCAGCAGCTTGGCCGGGACAGGGGGCCTACTGGCTGAAGCTTTCTTT
CASSLAGTGGLLAEAFF
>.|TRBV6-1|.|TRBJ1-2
TGTGCCAGCAGTGAAGCGGCCCCACAGGCCGGCTATGGCTACACCTTC
CASSEAAPQAGYGYTF
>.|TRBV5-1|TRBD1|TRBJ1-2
TGCGCCAGCAGCTTGAGATCGGGGACAGCTTTAGTTAACTATGGCTACACCTTC
CASSLRSGTALVNYGYTF
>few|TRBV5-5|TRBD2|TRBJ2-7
TGTGCCAGCAGCTTGGTTGGGAGGGGATACGAGCAGTACTTC
CASSLVGRGYEQYF
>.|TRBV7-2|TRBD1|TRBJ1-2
TGTGCCAGCAGCTTTCTCCGGGACAGTTATGGCTACACCTTC
CASSFLRDSYGYTF
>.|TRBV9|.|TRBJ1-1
TGTGCCAGCAGCGTAGAAGGTGGGTGGAGTAACGTGAACACTGAGGCTTTCTTT
CASSVEGGWSNVNTEAFF
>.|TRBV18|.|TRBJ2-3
TGTGCCAGCTCACTCGCCGAGGATACGCAGTATTTT
CASSLAEDTQYF
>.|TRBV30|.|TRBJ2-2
TGTGCCTGGAGTTCGGCAGGGGGAGGCCGGGGAGCTGTTTTT
CAWSSAGGGRGAVF
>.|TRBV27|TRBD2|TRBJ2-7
TGTGCCAGCAGTTTTGGCCTAGCGGGAGGATCCGAGCAGTACTTC
CASSFGLAGGSEQYF
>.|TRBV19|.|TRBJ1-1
TGTGCCAGTCCGGAGTGGTGGAACACTGAAGCTTTCTTT
CASPEWWNTEAFF
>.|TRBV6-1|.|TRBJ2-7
TGTGCCAGCAGTGAAGCTTGGACAGCGGGGACCTACGAGCAGTACTTC
CASSEAWTAGTYEQYF
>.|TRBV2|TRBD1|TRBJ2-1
TGTGCCAGCCGACGGGACAGGGAGGCTGAGCAGTTCTTC
CASRRDREAEQFF
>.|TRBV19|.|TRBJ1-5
TGTGCCAGTAATTTCGACAAGGGGCTGGGTCAGCCCCAGCATTTT
CASNFDKGLGQPQHF
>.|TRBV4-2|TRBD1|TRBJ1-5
TGTGCCAGCAGCGAAGGTGGGGGACAGGGGACTTCTCAGCCCCAGCATTTT
CASSEGGGQGTSQPQHF
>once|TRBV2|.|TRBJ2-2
TGTGCCAGCAGTGCTTGGCGGATACTTAACACCGGGGAGCTGTTTTTT
CASSAWRILNTGELFF
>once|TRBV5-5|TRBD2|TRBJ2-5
TGTGCCAGCAGCTTTGGGCTAGCGGGACTACAAGAGACCCAGTACTTC
CASSFGLAGLQETQYF
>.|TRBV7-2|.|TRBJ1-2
TGTGCCAGCAGCTTAGGGTTCCTCAACTATGGCTACACCTTC
CASSLGFLNYGYTF
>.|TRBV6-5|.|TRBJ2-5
TGTGCCAGCAGCGAACAAGAGACCCAGTACTTC
CASSEQETQYF
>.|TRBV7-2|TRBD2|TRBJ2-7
TGTGCCAGCAGCAAATGGACTAGCACCTACGAGCAGTACTTC
CASSKWTSTYEQYF
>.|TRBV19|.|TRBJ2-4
TGTGCCAGTAGTCCTACTCCCTCCGGATTTGTTGGGCTGTGGAGCATTCAGTACTTC
CASSPTPSGFVGLWSIQYF
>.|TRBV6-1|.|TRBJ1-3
TGTGCCACCGGTCGCCCCAGCTCTGGAAACACCATATATTTT
CATGRPSSGNTIYF
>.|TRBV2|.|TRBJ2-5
TGTGCCAGCAGTGGCTCACAGGGTCGAGAGACCCAGTACTTC
CASSGSQGRETQYF
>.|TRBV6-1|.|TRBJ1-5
TGTGCCAGCTACCCAGGGGCTGGTCAGCCCCAGCATTTT
CASYPGAGQPQHF
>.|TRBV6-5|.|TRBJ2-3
TGTGCCAGCAGTCACTATGATACGCAGTATTTT
CASSHYDTQYF
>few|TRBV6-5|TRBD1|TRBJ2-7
TGTGCCAGCAGTCCTTTTACAGGGGGAATATACGAGCAGTACTTC
CASSPFTGGIYEQYF
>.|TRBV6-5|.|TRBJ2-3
TGTGCCAGCAGTTACGCCCGGGGGCTATCGGCAGATACGCAGTATTTT
CASSYARGLSADTQYF
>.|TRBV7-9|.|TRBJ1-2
TGTGCCAGCAGCCCCGGTAACTATGGCTACACCTTC
CASSPGNYGYTF
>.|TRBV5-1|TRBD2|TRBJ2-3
TGCGCCAGCAGATCTACCGGGACTAGGGGTGCAGATACGCAGTATTTT
CASRSTGTRGADTQYF
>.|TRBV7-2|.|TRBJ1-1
TGTGCCAGCAGCTGGACACCGAACACTGAAGCTTTCTTT
CASSWTPNTEAFF
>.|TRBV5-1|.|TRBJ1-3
TGCGCCAGCAGCTTCGGAGGCGGGGGAAACACCATATATTTT
CASSFGGGGNTIYF
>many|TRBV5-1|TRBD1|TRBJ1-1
TGCGCCAGCCTAGGGGGCAGGGGGAACACTGAAGCTTTCTTT
CASLGGRGNTEAFF
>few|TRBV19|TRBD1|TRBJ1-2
TGTGCCACTACCCGGGACAGGGCGGCTAACTATGGCTACACCTTC
CATTRDRAANYGYTF
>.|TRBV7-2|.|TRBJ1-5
TGTGCCAGCAGCTCCGGTGTGTATCAGCCCCAGCATTTT
CASSSGVYQPQHF
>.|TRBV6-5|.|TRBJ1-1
TGTGCCAGCAGTTACGACAGAACAAACACTGAAGCTTTCTTT
CASSYDRTNTEAFF